These T cell receptor beta chains were read from a single sample in a study of cytomegalovirus exposure and HLA in healthy donors. TCRdb keeps only in-frame clones here, not all; method: immunoSEQ multiplex PCR. The sample lists 190,000 or so clones; 70% to 85% were seen once. Sequencing used PBMCs. The receptors here all came from a young woman in good health and CMV-seropositive. Each CDR3 is given with its conserved first and last residue. A D gene is named only where the DNA matches it firmly. Clone size is not always given. Where it is, it says once, few, many or a class for expanded clones.

clone size	CDR3 length	V gene	J gene	D gene	CDR3 protein	CDR3 DNA
NA	14	TRBV14	TRBJ2-5	NA	CASSQDRLVPAQYF	TGTGCCAGCAGCCAAGATCGGCTAGTACCGGCCCAGTACTTC
NA	15	TRBV5-6	TRBJ1-2	NA	CASSLGGQRSYGYTF	TGTGCCAGCAGCTTGGGGGGGCAGCGGAGCTATGGCTACACCTTC
NA	15	TRBV28	TRBJ1-2	NA	CASSPPRVTNYGYTF	TGTGCCAGCAGTCCCCCGCGGGTCACTAACTATGGCTACACCTTC
NA	14	TRBV4-2	TRBJ2-7	NA	CASSPGMQSYEQYF	TGTGCCAGCAGCCCAGGGATGCAGTCCTACGAGCAGTACTTC
NA	14	TRBV7-2	TRBJ1-1	TRBD1	CASSHRGSYTEAFF	TGTGCCAGCAGCCACAGGGGTTCGTACACTGAAGCTTTCTTT
NA	14	TRBV19	TRBJ1-1	NA	CASSIPGVNTEAFF	TGTGCCAGTAGTATCCCAGGCGTGAACACTGAAGCTTTCTTT
NA	13	TRBV19	TRBJ2-7	NA	CASSTPVSYEQYF	TGTGCCAGTAGTACTCCAGTCTCCTACGAGCAGTACTTC
once	14	TRBV11-2	TRBJ2-1	NA	CASSLEGALGEQFF	TGTGCCAGCAGCTTAGAGGGGGCTTTAGGTGAGCAGTTCTTC
NA	15	TRBV9	TRBJ2-2	NA	CASSARTATTGELFF	TGTGCCAGCAGCGCCCGGACAGCTACAACCGGGGAGCTGTTTTTT
few	13	TRBV2	TRBJ1-1	NA	CASSDHNRPRAFF	TGTGCCAGCAGCGACCATAACAGGCCTCGGGCTTTCTTT
NA	15	TRBV2	TRBJ2-5	TRBD2	CASSGEREGQETQYF	TGTGCCAGCAGTGGGGAGCGGGAGGGTCAAGAGACCCAGTACTTC
few	15	TRBV4-1	TRBJ2-7	TRBD2	CASSHTGTSGSEQYF	TGCGCCAGCAGCCACACCGGGACTAGCGGGAGCGAGCAGTACTTC
few	16	TRBV2	TRBJ2-2	NA	CASKESVSWNTGELFF	TGTGCCAGCAAGGAGTCGGTTAGCTGGAACACCGGGGAGCTGTTTTTT
NA	13	TRBV30	TRBJ1-2	TRBD1	CAWTSDRVRGYTF	TGTGCCTGGACTTCCGACAGGGTTCGGGGCTACACCTTC
NA	15	TRBV15	TRBJ2-1	NA	CATSRDASSYNEQFF	TGTGCCACCAGCAGAGATGCGAGCTCCTACAATGAGCAGTTCTTC
NA	16	TRBV15	TRBJ1-4	NA	CATSRDFAGTNEKLFF	TGTGCCACCAGCAGAGATTTTGCGGGAACCAATGAAAAACTGTTTTTT
NA	16	TRBV5-6	TRBJ1-2	NA	CASSLTPTGGNYGYTF	TGTGCCAGCAGCTTGACGCCGACGGGGGGGAACTATGGCTACACCTTC
NA	18	TRBV9	TRBJ2-1	NA	CASSPRAPRTSSYNEQFF	TGTGCCAGCAGCCCCCGAGCCCCTAGAACATCATCCTACAATGAGCAGTTCTTC
NA	15	TRBV5-8	TRBJ1-2	TRBD1	CASSLRQGRGYGYTF	TGTGCCAGCAGCTTAAGACAGGGTCGGGGCTATGGCTACACCTTC
NA	13	TRBV6-4	TRBJ2-1	TRBD1	CASSPDREGEQFF	TGTGCCAGCAGTCCTGACAGGGAAGGTGAGCAGTTCTTC
NA	18	TRBV19	TRBJ1-5	NA	CASSGGDIGIYSNQPQHF	TGTGCCAGTAGTGGGGGGGACATCGGGATCTATAGCAATCAGCCCCAGCATTTT
NA	16	TRBV11-2	TRBJ2-1	NA	CASNRGFLGAYNEQFF	TGTGCCAGCAACCGGGGTTTTTTGGGCGCCTACAATGAGCAGTTCTTC
NA	15	TRBV4-1	TRBJ1-1	NA	CASSSLGRGVTEAFF	TGCGCCAGCAGCTCCCTGGGTCGGGGGGTCACTGAAGCTTTCTTT
NA	17	TRBV7-9	TRBJ2-1	NA	CASSFYWTQENYNEQFF	TGTGCCAGCAGCTTTTACTGGACTCAAGAAAACTACAATGAGCAGTTCTTC
NA	13	TRBV28	TRBJ1-1	NA	CASRQGGATEAFF	TGTGCCAGCAGGCAGGGAGGGGCCACTGAAGCTTTCTTT
once	12	TRBV6-1	TRBJ1-5	NA	CASSETPRGAHF	TGTGCCAGCAGTGAAACTCCGCGAGGAGCTCATTTT
NA	11	TRBV7-9	TRBJ2-7	TRBD1	CASSADRGQYF	TGTGCCAGCAGCGCGGACAGGGGGCAGTACTTC
NA	15	TRBV9	TRBJ2-7	NA	CASSVGQAFPYEQYF	TGTGCCAGCAGCGTAGGGCAGGCCTTCCCCTACGAGCAGTACTTC
once	15	TRBV28	TRBJ2-7	NA	CATLPGQWRSYEQYF	TGTGCCACCCTCCCGGGACAATGGCGTTCCTACGAGCAGTACTTC
NA	13	TRBV28	TRBJ2-7	TRBD2	CASRLAGVSEQYF	TGTGCCAGTCGACTAGCGGGAGTAAGCGAGCAGTACTTC
once	12	TRBV4-2	TRBJ2-1	NA	CASSQSENEQFF	TGTGCCAGCAGCCAGAGTGAGAATGAGCAGTTCTTC
NA	15	TRBV7-9	TRBJ2-1	TRBD2	CASSLASGSSNEQFF	TGTGCCAGCAGCTTAGCTAGCGGGAGCTCCAATGAGCAGTTCTTC
NA	13	TRBV5-1	TRBJ2-3	NA	CASSLEIADTQYF	TGCGCCAGCAGCTTGGAAATAGCAGATACGCAGTATTTT
NA	14	TRBV29-1	TRBJ2-5	TRBD2	CSVGTSGVQETQYF	TGCAGCGTAGGGACTAGCGGGGTCCAAGAGACCCAGTACTTC
NA	17	TRBV9	TRBJ2-3	TRBD2	CASSQLPTSGRAGTQYF	TGTGCCAGCAGCCAACTACCGACTAGCGGGAGGGCGGGTACGCAGTATTTT
NA	14	TRBV7-2	TRBJ2-2	NA	CASSLVPGVGELFF	TGTGCCAGCAGCTTAGTCCCAGGGGTAGGGGAGCTGTTTTTT
NA	13	TRBV28	TRBJ2-1	NA	CALRGGSYNEQFF	TGTGCCTTGCGAGGGGGATCCTACAATGAGCAGTTCTTC
once	15	TRBV6-5	TRBJ2-3	TRBD1	CASHEGTGDTDTQYF	TGTGCCAGCCATGAGGGGACAGGGGACACAGATACGCAGTATTTT
NA	15	TRBV9	TRBJ2-3	NA	CASSARLVTTDTQYF	TGTGCCAGCAGCGCTCGACTAGTAACCACAGATACGCAGTATTTT
NA	16	TRBV5-4	TRBJ2-1	NA	CASSLAGVVSYNEQFF	TGTGCCAGCAGCTTGGCCGGGGTAGTCTCCTACAATGAGCAGTTCTTC
NA	16	TRBV6-5	TRBJ1-2	NA	CASSYSRTTKYYGYTF	TGTGCCAGCAGTTACTCGAGAACCACGAAATACTATGGCTACACCTTC
NA	14	TRBV6-5	TRBJ1-2	NA	CASSYGDSVYGYTF	TGTGCCAGCAGTTACGGGGACTCCGTCTACGGCTACACCTTC
NA	14	TRBV6-6	TRBJ2-7	TRBD1	CASSTGTGGLEQYF	TGTGCCAGCAGCACCGGGACAGGGGGCCTCGAGCAGTACTTC
NA	12	TRBV5-6	TRBJ2-5	NA	CASSRARGTQYF	TGTGCCAGCAGCCGAGCTAGAGGGACCCAGTACTTC
NA	14	TRBV2	TRBJ2-7	TRBD2	CASMYTSGPYEQYF	TGTGCCAGCATGTACACTAGCGGACCCTACGAGCAGTACTTC
once	13	TRBV10-3	TRBJ2-7	NA	CAISESTSYEQYF	TGTGCCATCAGTGAGTCTACAAGCTACGAGCAGTACTTC
NA	14	TRBV27	TRBJ2-1	NA	CASSPGASSNEQFF	TGTGCCAGCAGTCCAGGGGCTAGCAGCAATGAGCAGTTCTTC
NA	13	TRBV19	TRBJ2-5	TRBD2	CASSTSGSETQYF	TGTGCCAGTAGTACTAGCGGGAGCGAGACCCAGTACTTC
few	16	TRBV10-3	TRBJ1-5	NA	CAISASSGNSNQPQHF	TGTGCCATCAGTGCCTCCAGCGGTAATAGCAATCAGCCCCAGCATTTT
NA	13	TRBV7-8	TRBJ1-1	NA	CASSRTGNTEAFF	TGTGCCAGCAGCCGGACGGGAAACACTGAAGCTTTCTTT
NA	16	TRBV14	TRBJ2-7	TRBD2	CASSHTSGSRSYEQYF	TGTGCCAGCAGCCATACTAGCGGGAGTAGGTCCTACGAGCAGTACTTC
NA	17	TRBV19	TRBJ2-5	TRBD2	CASSILPGRGFQETQYF	TGTGCCAGTAGTATCCTCCCAGGGAGGGGCTTCCAAGAGACCCAGTACTTC
NA	18	TRBV9	TRBJ2-3	TRBD2	CASSVESSGSMGTDTQYF	TGTGCCAGCAGCGTAGAGTCTAGCGGGAGTATGGGCACAGATACGCAGTATTTT